This T cell receptor beta chain stems from a study of shared T cell receptors in the human thymus. Germline V gives CDR1 GTSNPN, CDR2 SVGIG (reference sequence). The junction had 8 bases not matched to a gene; V was cut back by 1 base and J by 6 bases. CDR3 length equals 16 residues. TCRdb keeps only in-frame clones here, not all; method: immunoSEQ multiplex PCR. The table has 540,000 or so clones, around 82% seen once. These data also formed part of another study, on human thymus T cells. That investigation notes: Resections were taken during corrective heart surgery, and the thymus tissue came from these. Related research reported highly overlapping thymic repertoires among unrelated individuals.

Input material: thymocytes. This sequence joins TRBV30 and TRBJ2-7, with 14 nucleotides matching TRBD2. This receptor was identified in a boy younger than two with a congenital heart defect. CDR3 in DNA: TGTGCCTGGAGTGCAACCGGGACTAGCGGGAGTCGCGAGCAGTACTTC. Its protein product is CAWSATGTSGSREQYF.